This T cell receptor (beta chain) was captured in a study of OX40 agonist ivuxolimab in advanced cancers. Whole-study context: Patients in the trial were receiving intravenous ivuxolimab every 2 weeks, at doses of 0.01 to 10 mg/kg. Checkpoint inhibitors had been given previously to about 40% of patients. Broader study findings: Circulating CD4+ and CD8+ T cells showed clonal expansion by week 6 at 0.1 to 3.0 mg/kg.

Comments on this clone: Its target is not known.

Some clones are missing from TCRdb's copy, which holds only in-frame ones; the method was immunoSEQ multiplex PCR. The table shows tens of thousands of clones, with more than 75% occurring only once. The V segment lost 8 bases and the J segment 9 bases; nucleotides outside the gene matches: 12. This CDR3 region has 15 residues. Germline lookup yields CDR1 MNHEY and CDR2 SMNVEV (reference sequence). The starting material was CD4+ or CD8+ T cells sorted from blood, obtained in a trial of the OX40 agonist ivuxolimab. The clonotype was recovered from an adult with an advanced solid tumor such as melanoma, head and neck, liver or kidney cancer. This sequence joins TRBV27 and TRBJ1-5, with 11 bases matching TRBD1. The CDR3: CASGQGAGGIRPQHF. Here the CDR3 DNA reads TGTGCCAGCGGACAGGGGGCTGGGGGGATCAGGCCCCAGCATTTT.